The 32 T cell receptor beta chains below come from one sample, sequenced in a study of shared clonotypes between healthy human individuals. Sequencing was performed with immunoSEQ multiplex PCR; in TCRdb, only in-frame clones are kept and a portion is missing. Of approximately 2,300,000 clones in the sample, 85% to 95% were seen once. The sequencing sample was made of naive CD4+ T cells from PBMCs. Subset reported: CD45RA+ positively selected. These receptors came from a man aged 18 to 29 in good health. Some clones in this sample may be carry-over from other donors' samples.

The V call is TRBV7-2, the J call TRBJ2-3; TRBD2 aligns across 10 bases. V lost 4 bases to trimming and J lost 2 bases; unmatched junction nucleotides: 9. The CDR3 runs 17 residues. The V gene's germline CDR1 is SGHTA and CDR2 FQGNSA. The chain's CDR3 is CASSSPSGSSITDTQYF. The CDR3 coding sequence is TGTGCCAGCAGCTCTCCTAGCGGGAGCTCTATCACAGATACGCAGTATTTT.

The J gene is TRBJ1-4, the V gene TRBV5-1; D is ambiguous. Trimming took 0 bases from V and 0 from J, leaving 12 bases between them. The CDR3 has 17 residues. Germline V gene sequence: CDR1 SGHRS, CDR2 YFSETQ. The CDR3 here is CASSLGVGVSTNEKLFF. CDR3 sequence (DNA): TGCGCCAGCAGCTTGGGGGTGGGAGTTTCAACTAATGAAAAACTGTTTTTT.

In its sample, this clone was seen once. At the DNA level, this CDR3 is encoded by other sequences in the same sample as well. This chain joins TRBV18 and TRBJ2-5; D uncertain. CDR3 length: 13 residues. Trimming removed 0 bases at V and 4 bases at J, with 6 bases between. In germline, CDR1 is KGHSH, CDR2 LQKENI. CDR3 nucleotides: TGTGCCAGCTCACCACCGGGTTTAGAGACCCAGTACTTC. Protein sequence: CASSPPGLETQYF.

The rearrangement joins TRBV30 to TRBJ1-2, with D perhaps matching TRBD1 (5 bases). Deletions cut 0 bases from V and 8 bases from J, with 13 bases between. The germline gives CDR1 GTSNPN, CDR2 SVGIG (reference sequence). This CDR3 comprises 13 residues. The CDR3 region has the DNA TGTGCCTGGAGTGTACTCGGAGGGGTCGGCTACACCTTC. It codes for CAWSVLGGVGYTF.

The J gene is TRBJ2-1, the V gene TRBV23-1; 9 nucleotides line up with TRBD2. TRBV23-1 is labeled an ORF, and its function is uncertain. V lost 6 bases and J lost 3; bases outside the gene matches: 18. This CDR3 is 19 amino acids long. CDR3 DNA sequence: TGCGCCAGCAGCCGGCATTCCCAACCAGCGGGAGGAAACTACAATGAGCAGTTCTTC. Translated: CASSRHSQPAGGNYNEQFF.

The chain combines TRBV19 with TRBJ2-1; no clear D. CDR1 and CDR2 (germline): LNHDA, SQIVND (reference sequence). Trimming left V 9 bases short and J 2 bases short, with 14 bases between. The CDR3 is 14 amino acids. CDR3 amino acids: CASAPSWTYNEQFF. The CDR3 DNA reads TGTGCCAGCGCTCCCAGCTGGACCTACAATGAGCAGTTCTTC.

V is TRBV5-1 and J is TRBJ2-5; D call uncertain. Trimming stripped 0 bases from V and 4 bases from J, with 10 bases between. The CDR3 totals 14 residues. CDR1 is SGHRS and CDR2 is YFSETQ in the germline V gene. Here the CDR3 DNA reads TGCGCCAGCAGCTTGGCCCGGCAGAGAGAGACCCAGTACTTC. Its translation is CASSLARQRETQYF.

The genes are TRBV5-6 and TRBJ1-3; D possibly corresponds to TRBD1 (5 bases). The germline CDR1 and CDR2 sequences are SGHDT and YYEEEE. This CDR3 is 15 amino acids long. Between the trimmed V and J ends, which lost 1 base and 0 bases, there was a span of 8 bases. CDR3 nucleotide sequence: TGTGCCAGCAGCTTGCGGGGGTTCTCTGGAAACACCATATATTTT. It codes for CASSLRGFSGNTIYF.

This clone has only one observation. The J gene is TRBJ2-7, the V gene TRBV18; D is undetermined. The CDR3 is 16 residues long. Looked up from germline, CDR1 is KGHSH and CDR2 is LQKENI. The V gene lost 1 base and the J gene lost 3 bases, with 16 bases spanning the gap. CDR3 sequence reads: CASSPRTPTMDYEQYF. The CDR3 nucleotides read TGTGCCAGCTCACCACGTACTCCTACGATGGACTACGAGCAGTACTTC. Drawing the rest from reference TRBV18 and TRBJ2-7, the complete variable domain is NAGVMQNPRHLVRRRGQEARLRCSPMKGHSHVYWYRQLPEEGLKFMVYLQKENIIDESGMPKERFSAEFPKEGPSILRIQQVVRGDSAAYFCASSPRTPTMDYEQYFGPGTRLTVT.

This clone was recorded a few times. The gene calls are TRBV2 and TRBJ1-5; a possible D gene is TRBD1 (6 bases). The V end lost 10 bases, the J end lost 4 bases, and 14 bases lay between the germline ends. The CDR3 runs 13 residues. Germline V lookup: CDR1 SNHLY, CDR2 FYNNEI. The CDR3 bases are TGTGCCACCGGGGACAACCTTAATCAGCCCCAGCATTTT. This encodes CATGDNLNQPQHF.

This clone was detected a few times. V gene TRBV6-7 combines with J gene TRBJ1-1; D perhaps matches TRBD1 (6 bases). TRBV6-7 is noted as an ORF with a role that remains uncertain. V was shortened by 5 bases and J by 1 base, with 17 bases between the two germline ends. The CDR3 runs to 16 residues. This CDR3 reads CASSLLPRGPNTEAFF. CDR3 DNA sequence: TGTGCCAGCAGTCTCCTCCCACGGGGGCCGAACACTGAAGCTTTCTTT.

The rearrangement links TRBV5-1 to TRBJ1-2; no clear D gene. Per germline, CDR1 SGHRS and CDR2 YFSETQ. Trimming removed 0 bases from V and 8 bases from J, with 11 bases in between. This CDR3 has 13 amino acids. This CDR3 is CASSLGTVEGYTF. DNA for the CDR3: TGCGCCAGCAGCTTGGGAACGGTTGAAGGCTACACCTTC.

The chain couples TRBV28 to TRBJ1-1; TRBD1 matches at 11 bases. V was clipped by 5 bases and J by 0 bases; unmatched bases: 5. The CDR3 is 16 residues long. Germline V gene lookup returns CDR1 MDHEN and CDR2 SYDVKM. For the CDR3, the DNA is TGTGCCAGCAGTCTAGGGACAGGGGGGATGAACACTGAAGCTTTCTTT. It yields the protein CASSLGTGGMNTEAFF.

Note on this clone: One end of the junction is discordant with germline, which a read error may explain. This chain uses TRBV19 with TRBJ2-6, with a possible D match to TRBD1 (5 bases). The V gene's germline CDR1 is LNHDA and CDR2 SQIVND (reference sequence). CDR3 length equals 18 residues. In DNA, the CDR3 is TGTGCCAGTATCAGGCACCCTTCGGCGTTTGGCAGGGCCGACGTCCTGACTTTC. Protein: CASIRHPSAFGRADVLTF.

This clone occurred a few times. This chain links TRBV6-5 with TRBJ1-1; D unclear. The CDR3 is made up of 11 amino acids. Deletions cut 0 bases from V and 14 bases from J, with 10 bases between. Germline CDR1 MNHEY, CDR2 SVGAGI. CDR3 nucleotide sequence: TGTGCCAGCAGTTACTCGAACCGCCTGTTCTTT. Residues: CASSYSNRLFF.

This chain links TRBV18 with TRBJ1-2, with D maybe TRBD1 (6 bases). From germline, CDR1 is KGHSH and CDR2 LQKENI. This CDR3 is 16 amino acids long. V gave up 2 bases and J gave up 0 bases, with 13 bases separating them. This chain's CDR3 is CASSPMEGGPNYGYTF. The DNA of the CDR3 is TGTGCCAGCTCACCAATGGAAGGGGGACCTAACTATGGCTACACCTTC.

Concerning this clone itself: The same CDR3 also results from other DNA sequences found in this sample. This rearrangement joins TRBV5-1 to TRBJ2-1, with D unclear. With 2 bases removed from V and 0 bases from J, the gap between germline ends came to 6 bases. This CDR3 is 14 amino acids long. Germline CDR1 reads SGHRS; CDR2 reads YFSETQ. The CDR3 reads CASSFRSSYNEQFF. CDR3 nucleotides: TGCGCCAGCAGCTTCCGGAGCTCCTACAATGAGCAGTTCTTC.

The chain uses TRBV5-1 and TRBJ1-2; maybe TRBD1 (5 bases). The V end lost 3 bases, the J end lost 10 bases, and 10 bases lay between the germline ends. CDR3 length equals 11 residues. CDR1 SGHRS and CDR2 YFSETQ come from the germline V gene. CDR3 region: CASSSTGPYTF. For the CDR3, the DNA is TGCGCCAGCAGCTCCACAGGCCCCTACACCTTC.

For this clone: This specimen includes other DNA sequences encoding the same CDR3. The CDR3 spells CASSLGTAATNEKLFF. CDR3 bases: TGCGCCAGCAGCTTGGGGACAGCAGCAACTAATGAAAAACTGTTTTTT. J is TRBJ1-4 and V is TRBV5-1; weak D call: TRBD1 (6 bases). Looked up from germline, CDR1 is SGHRS and CDR2 is YFSETQ. V was pared by 0 bases and J by 0 bases, with 9 bases between. The length of the CDR3 is 16 residues. The whole variable domain, remainder taken from reference TRBV5-1 and TRBJ1-4, is KAGVTQTPRYLIKTRGQQVTLSCSPISGHRSVSWYQQTPGQGLQFLFEYFSETQRNKGNFPGRFSGRQFSNSRSEMNVSTLELGDSALYLCASSLGTAATNEKLFFGSGTQLSVL.

This chain links TRBV6-5 with TRBJ2-1, with 7 bases identical to TRBD2. CDR1 MNHEY and CDR2 SVGAGI come from the germline V gene. The junction had 8 bases not matched to a gene; V was cut back by 6 bases and J by 6 bases. The CDR3 consists of 14 residues. The CDR3 DNA follows: TGTGCCAGCAGCCCGGGACTACCGGGCAATGAGCAGTTCTTC. This translates into CASSPGLPGNEQFF.

This rearrangement joins TRBV5-1 to TRBJ2-5, with D uncertain. V gave up 0 bases and J gave up 1 base, with 10 bases separating them. The CDR3 is 15 residues long. Germline CDR1 is SGHRS and CDR2 is YFSETQ. CDR3 bases: TGCGCCAGCAGCTTGGCCGAGACCACCCAAGAGACCCAGTACTTC. This sequence encodes CASSLAETTQETQYF.

This chain connects TRBV4-3 to TRBJ2-3; 7 bases line up with TRBD1. The germline V gene has CDR1 LGHNA and CDR2 YSLEER. The CDR3 covers 15 residues. J gave up 4 bases and V 1 base, and 5 bases lay outside the gene matches. The CDR3 here is CASSQGQGRADTQYF. In DNA, the CDR3 is TGCGCCAGCAGCCAAGGACAGGGTAGGGCAGATACGCAGTATTTT.

The V and J genes are TRBV29-1 and TRBJ2-7, with 10 positions matching TRBD2. CDR1 is SQVTM and CDR2 is ANQGSEA in the germline V gene. The CDR3 extends over 12 amino acids. V lost 6 bases to trimming and J lost 5 bases; unmatched junction nucleotides: 4. Written as DNA, the CDR3 is TGCAGCGTCATGGGACTAGCGAACGAGCAGTACTTC. Translation gives CSVMGLANEQYF.

The chain employs TRBV5-1 and TRBJ2-7; a weak D match, TRBD1 (6 bases). The CDR3 sequence is 15 residues long. Germline V gene data show CDR1 as SGHRS and CDR2 as YFSETQ. Between the trimmed V and J ends, which lost 4 bases and 3 bases, there was a span of 17 bases. Written as DNA, the CDR3 is TGCGCCAGCAGCCTGGGGACACACACTAGCTACGAGCAGTACTTC. Protein product: CASSLGTHTSYEQYF.

This sequence joins TRBV2 and TRBJ2-7; D is ambiguous. V lost 2 bases and J 2 bases, leaving 7 bases between the germline ends. The CDR3 contains 13 residues. Per germline, CDR1 SNHLY and CDR2 FYNNEI. CDR3 protein: CASSERAPYEQYF. The DNA for the CDR3 is TGTGCCAGCAGTGAAAGAGCACCCTACGAGCAGTACTTC.

The V and J genes are TRBV5-1 and TRBJ2-2; 8 bases line up with TRBD2. This CDR3 is 15 amino acids long. Germline CDR1 is SGHRS and CDR2 is YFSETQ. With V trimmed by 8 bases and J by 3 bases, 9 bases remained unmatched. CDR3 sequence reads: CASRPAGVYTGELFF. For the CDR3, the DNA is TGCGCCAGTCGGCCAGCGGGAGTATACACCGGGGAGCTGTTTTTT.

The chain is built from TRBV7-9 and TRBJ2-1; the match to TRBD2 covers 13 bases. V gave up 11 bases and J gave up 7 bases; unmatched junction bases: 5. Germline CDR1 is SEHNR and CDR2 is FQNEAQ (reference sequence). This CDR3 has 13 residues. CDR3 region: CAAGTSGMNEQFF. The CDR3 nucleotides are TGTGCCGCCGGGACTAGCGGGATGAATGAGCAGTTCTTC.

This chain connects TRBV7-8 to TRBJ2-2, with D tentatively TRBD1 (6 bases). The V and J ends lost 5 bases and 5 bases respectively, with 15 bases between them. Germline V CDR1 and CDR2: SGHVS, FQNEAQ. The CDR3 has 15 amino acids. CDR3 sequence (DNA): TGTGCCAGCAGCCCCATGGCAGGGGAAACCGGGGAGCTGTTTTTT. Translated, it gives CASSPMAGETGELFF.

The chain uses TRBV9 and TRBJ2-7; 10 bases map to TRBD2. In germline, CDR1 is SGDLS, CDR2 YYNGEE. This CDR3 is 15 amino acids long. The trim removed 4 bases at V and 4 bases at J, leaving 8 bases unmatched. The CDR3 loop is CASSPEGTSAYEQYF. Here the CDR3 DNA reads TGTGCCAGCAGCCCGGAAGGGACTAGCGCGTACGAGCAGTACTTC.

CDR3 nucleotide sequence: TGTGCCAGCACCCCAGAGGCGGGGACCTACGAGCAGTACTTC. It codes for CASTPEAGTYEQYF. The gene calls are TRBV6-1 and TRBJ2-7; tentative D call: TRBD2 (6 bases). Germline V gene data show CDR1 as MNHNS and CDR2 as SASEGT. CDR3 length: 14 residues. Trimming stripped 7 bases from V and 2 bases from J, with 15 bases between.

The CDR3 DNA sequence: TGTGCCAGCTCACCATCCAGGGGGTATACGCAGTATTTT. Protein: CASSPSRGYTQYF. This rearrangement joins TRBV18 to TRBJ2-3; 7 positions agree with TRBD1. Germline assignment: CDR1 KGHSH and CDR2 LQKENI. V gave up 2 bases and J gave up 7 bases; unmatched junction bases: 3. This CDR3 has 13 residues.

The rearrangement links TRBV10-3 to TRBJ2-3, with 9 bases lining up with TRBD1. Trimming took 8 bases from V and 4 from J; bases not matched to a gene: 10. The CDR3 is made up of 15 amino acids. The V gene's germline CDR1 is ENHRY and CDR2 SYGVKD. In DNA, the CDR3 is TGTGCCATCCAAGGGACAGGGCCTTCCGCAGATACGCAGTATTTT. It codes for CAIQGTGPSADTQYF.